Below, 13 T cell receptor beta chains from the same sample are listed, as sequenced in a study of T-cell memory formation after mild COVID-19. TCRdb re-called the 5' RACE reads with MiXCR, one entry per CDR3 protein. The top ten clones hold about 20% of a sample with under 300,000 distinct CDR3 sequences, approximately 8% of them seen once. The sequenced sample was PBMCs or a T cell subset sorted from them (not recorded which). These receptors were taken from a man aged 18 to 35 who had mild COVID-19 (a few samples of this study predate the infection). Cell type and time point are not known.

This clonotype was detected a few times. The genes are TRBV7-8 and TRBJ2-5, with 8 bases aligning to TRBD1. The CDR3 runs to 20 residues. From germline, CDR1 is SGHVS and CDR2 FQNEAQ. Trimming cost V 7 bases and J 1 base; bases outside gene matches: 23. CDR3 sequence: CASTSIRAGTGPRSQETQYF. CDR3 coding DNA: TGTGCCAGCACTTCAATCCGGGCGGGGACAGGACCCCGTTCCCAAGAGACCCAGTACTTC.

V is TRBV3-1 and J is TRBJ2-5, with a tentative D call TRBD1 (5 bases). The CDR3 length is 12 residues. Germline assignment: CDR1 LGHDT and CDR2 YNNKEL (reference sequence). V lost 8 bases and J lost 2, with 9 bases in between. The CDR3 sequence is CASSRQQETQYF. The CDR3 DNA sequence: TGTGCCAGCTCGCGACAGCAAGAGACCCAGTACTTC.

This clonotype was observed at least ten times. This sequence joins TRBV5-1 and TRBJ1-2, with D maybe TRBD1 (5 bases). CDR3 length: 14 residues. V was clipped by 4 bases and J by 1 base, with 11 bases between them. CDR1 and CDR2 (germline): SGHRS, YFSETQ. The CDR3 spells CASSPTVDNYGYTF. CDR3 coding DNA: TGCGCCAGCAGCCCGACAGTGGATAACTATGGCTACACCTTC.

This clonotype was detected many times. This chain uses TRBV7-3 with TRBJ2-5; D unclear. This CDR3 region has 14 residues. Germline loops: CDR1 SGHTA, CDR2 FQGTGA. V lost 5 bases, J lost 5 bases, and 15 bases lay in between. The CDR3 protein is CASSQNPGTETQYF. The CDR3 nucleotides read TGTGCCAGCAGCCAAAACCCGGGTACGGAGACCCAGTACTTC.

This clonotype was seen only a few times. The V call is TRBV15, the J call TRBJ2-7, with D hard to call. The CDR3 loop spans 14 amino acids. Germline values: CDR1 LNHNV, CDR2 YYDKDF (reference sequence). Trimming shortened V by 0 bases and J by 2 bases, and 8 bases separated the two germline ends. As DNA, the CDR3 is TGTGCCACCAGCAGAGATGACGGCCCCTACGAGCAGTACGTC. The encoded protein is CATSRDDGPYEQYV.

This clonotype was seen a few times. The CDR3 is CASSLGSSGGWDIQYF. Written as DNA, the CDR3 is TGTGCCAGCAGCTTAGGCTCTAGCGGGGGCTGGGACATTCAGTACTTC. The rearrangement links TRBV7-2 to TRBJ2-4, with 10 bases matching TRBD2. Germline CDR1 reads SGHTA; CDR2 reads FQGNSA. Trimming removed 1 base from V and 8 bases from J; junction bases left unmatched: 8. The CDR3 sequence is 16 residues long.

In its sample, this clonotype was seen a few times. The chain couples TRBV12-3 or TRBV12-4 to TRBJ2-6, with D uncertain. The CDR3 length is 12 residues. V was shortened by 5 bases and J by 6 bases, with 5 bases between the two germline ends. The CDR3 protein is CASSATANVLTF. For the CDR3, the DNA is TGTGCCAGCAGTGCGACGGCCAACGTCCTGACTTTC.

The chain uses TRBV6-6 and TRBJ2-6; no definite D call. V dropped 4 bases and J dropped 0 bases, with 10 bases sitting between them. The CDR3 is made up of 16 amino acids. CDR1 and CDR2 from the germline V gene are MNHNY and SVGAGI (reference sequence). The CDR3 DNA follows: TGTGCCAGCAGTTCCCCAACAGCCTCTGGGGCCAACGTCCTGACTTTC. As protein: CASSSPTASGANVLTF.

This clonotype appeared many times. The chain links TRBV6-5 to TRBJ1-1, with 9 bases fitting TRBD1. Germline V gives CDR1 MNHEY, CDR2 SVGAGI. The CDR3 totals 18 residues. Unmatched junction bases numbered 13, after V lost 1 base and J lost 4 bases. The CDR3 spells CASSYFADRGMLITEAFF. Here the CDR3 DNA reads TGTGCCAGCAGTTACTTCGCGGACAGGGGAATGTTGATCACTGAAGCTTTCTTT.

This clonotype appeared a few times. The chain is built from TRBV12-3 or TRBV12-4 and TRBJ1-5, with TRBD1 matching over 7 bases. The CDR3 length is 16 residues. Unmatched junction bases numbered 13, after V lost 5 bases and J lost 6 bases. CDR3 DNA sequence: TGTGCCAGCAGTGGAAACAGGGGCGAGGGCGGTCAGCCCCAGCATTTT. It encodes CASSGNRGEGGQPQHF.

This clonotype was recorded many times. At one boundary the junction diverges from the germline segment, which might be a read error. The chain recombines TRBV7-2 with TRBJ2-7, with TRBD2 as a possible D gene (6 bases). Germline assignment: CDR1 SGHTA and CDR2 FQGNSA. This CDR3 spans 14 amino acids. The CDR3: CASSLAGGPYEQYF. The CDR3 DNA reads TGCGCCAGCAGCTTGGCCGGGGGACCCTACGAGCAGTACTTC.

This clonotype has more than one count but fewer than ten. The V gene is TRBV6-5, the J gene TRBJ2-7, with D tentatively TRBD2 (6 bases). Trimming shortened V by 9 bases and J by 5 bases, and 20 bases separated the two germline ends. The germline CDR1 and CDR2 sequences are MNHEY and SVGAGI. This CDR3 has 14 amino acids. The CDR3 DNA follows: TGTGCCAGTCACGCCGGGGGATCCCTACACGAGCAGTACTTC. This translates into CASHAGGSLHEQYF.

This CDR3 reads CATSDSGRGNTIYF. CDR3 nucleotide sequence: TGTGCCACCAGTGATTCGGGTAGGGGAAACACCATATATTTT. This chain joins TRBV24-1 and TRBJ1-3; D gene unclear. There are 14 residues in the CDR3. Looked up from germline, CDR1 is KGHDR and CDR2 is SFDVKD. V lost 2 bases and J 4 bases, leaving 8 bases between the germline ends.